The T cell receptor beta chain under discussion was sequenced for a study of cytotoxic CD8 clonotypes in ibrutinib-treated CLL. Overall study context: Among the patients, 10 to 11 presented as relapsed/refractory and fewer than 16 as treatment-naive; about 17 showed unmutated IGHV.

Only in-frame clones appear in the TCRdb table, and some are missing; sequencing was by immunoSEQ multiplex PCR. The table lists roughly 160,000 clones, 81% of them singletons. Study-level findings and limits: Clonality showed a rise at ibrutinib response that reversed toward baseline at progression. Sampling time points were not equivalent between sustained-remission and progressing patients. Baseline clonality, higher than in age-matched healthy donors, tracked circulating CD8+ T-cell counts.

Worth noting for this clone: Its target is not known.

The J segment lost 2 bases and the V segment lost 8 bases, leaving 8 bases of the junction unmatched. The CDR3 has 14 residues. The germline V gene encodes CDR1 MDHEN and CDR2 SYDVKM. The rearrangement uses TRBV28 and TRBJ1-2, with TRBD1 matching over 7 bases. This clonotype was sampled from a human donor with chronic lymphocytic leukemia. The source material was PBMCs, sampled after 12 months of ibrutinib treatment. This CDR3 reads CASRLAGQNYGYTF. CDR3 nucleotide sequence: TGTGCCAGCCGACTGGCGGGACAGAACTATGGCTACACCTTC.